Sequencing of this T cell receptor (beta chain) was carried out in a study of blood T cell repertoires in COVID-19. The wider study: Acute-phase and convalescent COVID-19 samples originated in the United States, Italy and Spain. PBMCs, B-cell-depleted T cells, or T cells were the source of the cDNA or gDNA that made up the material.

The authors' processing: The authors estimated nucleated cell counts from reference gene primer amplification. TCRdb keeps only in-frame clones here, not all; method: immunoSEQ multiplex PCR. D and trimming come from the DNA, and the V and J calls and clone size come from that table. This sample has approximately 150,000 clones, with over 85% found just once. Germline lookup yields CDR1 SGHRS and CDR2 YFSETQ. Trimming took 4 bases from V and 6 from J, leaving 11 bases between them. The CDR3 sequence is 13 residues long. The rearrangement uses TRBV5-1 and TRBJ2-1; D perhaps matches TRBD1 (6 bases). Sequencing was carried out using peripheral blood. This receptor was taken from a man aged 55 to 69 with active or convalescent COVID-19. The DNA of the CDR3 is TGCGCCAGCAGCCGGGACACCCTCAATGAGCAGTTCTTC. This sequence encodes CASSRDTLNEQFF.